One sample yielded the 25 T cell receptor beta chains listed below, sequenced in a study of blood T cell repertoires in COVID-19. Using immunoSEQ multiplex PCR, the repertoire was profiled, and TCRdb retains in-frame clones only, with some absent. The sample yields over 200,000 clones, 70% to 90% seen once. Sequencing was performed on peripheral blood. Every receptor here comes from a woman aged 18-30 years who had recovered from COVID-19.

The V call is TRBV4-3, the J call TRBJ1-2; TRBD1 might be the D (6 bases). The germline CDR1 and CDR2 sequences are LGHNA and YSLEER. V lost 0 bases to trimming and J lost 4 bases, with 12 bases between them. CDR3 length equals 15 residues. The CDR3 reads CASSQETGVSYGYTF. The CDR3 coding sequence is TGCGCCAGCAGCCAAGAGACAGGAGTTTCCTATGGCTACACCTTC.

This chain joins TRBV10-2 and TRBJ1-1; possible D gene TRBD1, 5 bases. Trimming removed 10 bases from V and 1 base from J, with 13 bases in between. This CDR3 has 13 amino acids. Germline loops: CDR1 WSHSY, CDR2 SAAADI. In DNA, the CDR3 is TGCGCCACCCAAACACAGGCGAACACTGAAGCTTTCTTT. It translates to CATQTQANTEAFF.

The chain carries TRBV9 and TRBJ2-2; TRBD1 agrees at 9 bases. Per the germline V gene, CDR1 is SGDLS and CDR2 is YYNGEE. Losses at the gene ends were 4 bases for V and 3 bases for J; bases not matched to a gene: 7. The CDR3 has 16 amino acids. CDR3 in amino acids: CASSLTGTGHTGELFF. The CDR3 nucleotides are TGTGCCAGCAGCCTCACCGGGACAGGGCACACCGGGGAGCTGTTTTTT.

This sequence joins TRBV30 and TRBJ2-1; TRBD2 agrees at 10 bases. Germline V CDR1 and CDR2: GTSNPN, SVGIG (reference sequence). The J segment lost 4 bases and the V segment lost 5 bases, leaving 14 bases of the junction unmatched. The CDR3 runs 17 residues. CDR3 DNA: TGTGCCTGGGCCGCGCCATCTCGGACTAGCGGATACAATGAGCAGTTCTTC. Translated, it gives CAWAAPSRTSGYNEQFF.

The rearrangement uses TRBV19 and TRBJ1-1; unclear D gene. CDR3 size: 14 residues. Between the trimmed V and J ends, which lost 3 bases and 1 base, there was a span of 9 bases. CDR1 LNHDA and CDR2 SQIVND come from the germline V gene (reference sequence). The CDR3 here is CASSMGSPNTEAFF. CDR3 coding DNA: TGTGCCAGTAGTATGGGCAGCCCGAACACTGAAGCTTTCTTT.

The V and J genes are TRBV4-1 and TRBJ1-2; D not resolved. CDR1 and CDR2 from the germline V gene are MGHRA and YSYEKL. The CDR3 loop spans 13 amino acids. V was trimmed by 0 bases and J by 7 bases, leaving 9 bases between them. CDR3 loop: CASSQDLPPGYTF. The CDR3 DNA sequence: TGCGCCAGCAGCCAAGACCTCCCCCCTGGCTACACCTTC.

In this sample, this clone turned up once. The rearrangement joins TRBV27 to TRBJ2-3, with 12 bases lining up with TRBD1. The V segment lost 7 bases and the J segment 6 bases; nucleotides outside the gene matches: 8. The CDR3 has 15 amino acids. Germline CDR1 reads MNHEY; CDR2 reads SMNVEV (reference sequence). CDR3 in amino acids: CASTWGTGGIDTQYF. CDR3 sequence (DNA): TGTGCCAGCACCTGGGGGACAGGGGGCATCGATACGCAGTATTTT.

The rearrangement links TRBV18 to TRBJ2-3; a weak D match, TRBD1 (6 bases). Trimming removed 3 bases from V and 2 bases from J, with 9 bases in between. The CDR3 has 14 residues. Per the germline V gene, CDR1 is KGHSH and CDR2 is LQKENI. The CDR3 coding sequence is TGTGCCAGCTCACCCAGGGGTATCACAGATACGCAGTATTTT. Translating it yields CASSPRGITDTQYF.

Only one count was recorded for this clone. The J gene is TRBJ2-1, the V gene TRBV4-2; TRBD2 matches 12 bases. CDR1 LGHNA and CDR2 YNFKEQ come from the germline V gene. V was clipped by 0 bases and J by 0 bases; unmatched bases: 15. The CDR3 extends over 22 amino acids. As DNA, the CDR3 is TGTGCCAGCAGCCAAGACTTGATGGGGACTAGCGGGCCCTCGGTCTCCTACAATGAGCAGTTCTTC. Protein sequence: CASSQDLMGTSGPSVSYNEQFF.

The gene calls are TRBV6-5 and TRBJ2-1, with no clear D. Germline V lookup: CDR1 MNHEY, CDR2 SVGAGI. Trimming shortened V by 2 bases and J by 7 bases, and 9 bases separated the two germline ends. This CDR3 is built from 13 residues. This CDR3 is CASSYRESNEQFF. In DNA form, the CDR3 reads TGTGCCAGCAGTTACCGAGAATCAAATGAGCAGTTCTTC.

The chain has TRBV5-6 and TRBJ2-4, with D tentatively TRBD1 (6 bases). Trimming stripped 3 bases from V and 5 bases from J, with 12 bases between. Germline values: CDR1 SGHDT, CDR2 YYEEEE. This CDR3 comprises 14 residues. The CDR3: CASSSPRQENIQYF. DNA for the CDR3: TGTGCCAGCAGCTCGCCACGACAGGAAAACATTCAGTACTTC.

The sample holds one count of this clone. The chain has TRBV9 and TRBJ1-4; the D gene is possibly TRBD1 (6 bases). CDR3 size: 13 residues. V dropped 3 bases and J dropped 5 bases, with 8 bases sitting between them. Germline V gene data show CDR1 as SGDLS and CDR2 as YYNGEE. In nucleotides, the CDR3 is TGTGCCAGCAGCGGGGACAAAAATGAAAAACTGTTTTTT. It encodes CASSGDKNEKLFF.

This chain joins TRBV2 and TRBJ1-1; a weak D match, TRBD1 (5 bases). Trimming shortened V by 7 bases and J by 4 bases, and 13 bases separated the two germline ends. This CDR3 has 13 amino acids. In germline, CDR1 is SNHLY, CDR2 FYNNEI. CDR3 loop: CASTQGSGTEAFF. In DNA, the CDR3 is TGTGCCAGCACGCAGGGTTCGGGCACTGAAGCTTTCTTT.

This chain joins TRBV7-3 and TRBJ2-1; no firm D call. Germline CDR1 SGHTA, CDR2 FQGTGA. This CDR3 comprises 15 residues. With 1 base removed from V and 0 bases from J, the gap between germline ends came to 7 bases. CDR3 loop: CASSLSPSSYNEQFF. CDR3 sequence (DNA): TGTGCCAGCAGCTTAAGTCCGAGCTCCTACAATGAGCAGTTCTTC.

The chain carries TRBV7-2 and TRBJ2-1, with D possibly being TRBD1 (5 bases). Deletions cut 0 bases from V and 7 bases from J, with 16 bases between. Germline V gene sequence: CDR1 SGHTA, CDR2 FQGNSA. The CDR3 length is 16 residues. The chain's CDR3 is CASSLAIRQLQNEQFF. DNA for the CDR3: TGTGCCAGCAGCTTAGCTATCCGACAGCTTCAAAATGAGCAGTTCTTC.

The CDR3 DNA reads as TGTGCCAGCAGCTTAGGAGGGACTAACTATGGCTACACCTTC. This codes for CASSLGGTNYGYTF. This chain links TRBV5-5 with TRBJ1-2, with unresolved D. Germline V gives CDR1 SGHKS, CDR2 YYEKEE (reference sequence). V lost 2 bases to trimming and J lost 0 bases, with 8 bases between them. The CDR3 runs 14 residues. The complete variable domain, with remaining parts taken from reference TRBV5-5 and TRBJ1-2, reads DAGVTQSPTHLIKTRGQQVTLRCSPISGHKSVSWYQQVLGQGPQFIFQYYEKEERGRGNFPDRFSARQFPNYSSELNVNALLLGDSALYLCASSLGGTNYGYTFGSGTRLTVV.

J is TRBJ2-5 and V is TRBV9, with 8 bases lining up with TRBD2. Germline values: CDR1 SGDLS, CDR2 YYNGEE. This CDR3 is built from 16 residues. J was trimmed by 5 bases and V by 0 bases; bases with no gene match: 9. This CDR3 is CASSVEPGGPYETQYF. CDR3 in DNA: TGTGCCAGCAGCGTAGAGCCGGGAGGGCCTTACGAGACCCAGTACTTC.

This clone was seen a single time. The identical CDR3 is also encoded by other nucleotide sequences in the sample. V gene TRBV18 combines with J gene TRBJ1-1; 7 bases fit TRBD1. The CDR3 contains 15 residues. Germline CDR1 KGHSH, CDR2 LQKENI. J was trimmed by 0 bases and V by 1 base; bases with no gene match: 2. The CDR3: CASSPQGALNTEAFF. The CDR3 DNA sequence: TGTGCCAGCTCACCACAGGGGGCCTTGAACACTGAAGCTTTCTTT.

CDR3 sequence reads: CASSPPGRSDLRVEQYF. The CDR3 nucleotides are TGTGCCAGCTCACCCCCTGGGAGGTCCGACTTACGTGTGGAGCAGTACTTC. The V and J genes are TRBV18 and TRBJ2-7, with D possibly matching TRBD2 (6 bases). This CDR3 has 17 amino acids. The V and J ends lost 3 bases and 7 bases respectively, with 25 bases between them. The germline CDR1 and CDR2 sequences are KGHSH and LQKENI.

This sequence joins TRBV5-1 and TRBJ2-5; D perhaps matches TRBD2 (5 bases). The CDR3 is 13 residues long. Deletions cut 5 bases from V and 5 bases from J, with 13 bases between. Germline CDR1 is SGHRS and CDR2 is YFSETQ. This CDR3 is CASRDLNGETQYF. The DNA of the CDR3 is TGCGCCAGCAGGGACTTAAACGGGGAGACCCAGTACTTC.

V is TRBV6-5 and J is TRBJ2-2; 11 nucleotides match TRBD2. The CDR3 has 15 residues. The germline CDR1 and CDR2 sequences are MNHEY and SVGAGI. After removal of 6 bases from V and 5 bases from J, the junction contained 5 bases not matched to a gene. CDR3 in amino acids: CASSPGTSGTGELFF. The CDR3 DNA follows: TGTGCCAGCAGCCCCGGGACTAGCGGTACCGGGGAGCTGTTTTTT.

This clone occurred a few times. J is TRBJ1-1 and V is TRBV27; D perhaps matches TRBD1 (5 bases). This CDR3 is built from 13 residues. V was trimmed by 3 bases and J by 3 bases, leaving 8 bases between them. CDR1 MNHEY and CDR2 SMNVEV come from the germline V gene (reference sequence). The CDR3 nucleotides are TGTGCCAGCAGTTTGGGGGGGGACACTGAAGCTTTCTTT. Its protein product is CASSLGGDTEAFF.

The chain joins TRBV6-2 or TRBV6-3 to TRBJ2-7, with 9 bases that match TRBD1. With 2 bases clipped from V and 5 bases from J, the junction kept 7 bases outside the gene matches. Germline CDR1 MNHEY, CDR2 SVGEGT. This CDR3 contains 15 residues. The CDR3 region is CASSYPGTGKDEQYF. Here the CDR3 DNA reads TGTGCCAGCAGTTACCCTGGGACAGGGAAGGACGAGCAGTACTTC.

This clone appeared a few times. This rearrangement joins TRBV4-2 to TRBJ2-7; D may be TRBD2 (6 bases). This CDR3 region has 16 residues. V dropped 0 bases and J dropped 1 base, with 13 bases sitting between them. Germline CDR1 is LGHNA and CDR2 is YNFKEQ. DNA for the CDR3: TGTGCCAGCAGCCAAGAGTGGGGGGAAGCGTCCTACGAGCAGTACTTC. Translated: CASSQEWGEASYEQYF.

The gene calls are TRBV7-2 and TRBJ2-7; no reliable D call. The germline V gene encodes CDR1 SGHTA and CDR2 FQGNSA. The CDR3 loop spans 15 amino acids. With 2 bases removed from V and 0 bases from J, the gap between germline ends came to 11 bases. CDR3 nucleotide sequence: TGTGCCAGCAGCTTATATTCGACACTCTCCTACGAGCAGTACTTC. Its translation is CASSLYSTLSYEQYF.